This record covers a single T cell receptor beta chain. No cognate antigen has been identified for it. No quality values exist for individual bases; no much larger clone is one base distant. What the time point label conveys for this sample: about 28 days (+/-7) after the second vaccine dose. AZD1222 recipients whose second dose came at about 4 weeks and those whose second dose came at about 12 weeks were combined into one group, since spike-specific TCR depth and breadth did not differ between the two schedules. The vaccinee samples were drawn from two UK trials, COV001 and COV002, one of which was a single-blind randomized controlled phase 2/3 trial testing AZD1222 (ChAdOx1 nCoV-19) in healthy adults. Trial participant PBMC samples were collected at day 0 and day 28 after the second dose for TCRbeta chain sequencing. This specimen comes from a study of T cell responses to AZD1222 COVID-19 vaccine (dated by TCRdb to the early 2020s). Study-level background: TCR sequencing was performed for fewer than 250 trial participants, of whom 207 were given two doses of AZD1222 and some 26 were given two doses of MenACWY control vaccine. Enrollment into the trials was organized by age into subgroups of 18-55, 56-69 and 70-plus years, and those subgroups contained around 150, 28 and 57 TCR-sequenced participants, respectively. Study-wide findings and limitations: Most participants were white British and females outnumbered males, and the authors suggested that clonal diversity may have been underestimated. In the small 56-69-year group, the increase in depth fell short of significance, most likely because of low power. Vaccine-associated CD4 TCRs spanned the whole spike protein, with dominant responses in regions 160-218 and 743-854. Because no day 14 peak-response samples were available, the repertoires could be characterized only after the peak T cell response. Conclusions about previously exposed vaccinees are limited, since just five to seven AZD1222 recipients were seropositive for SARS-CoV-2 at baseline. Epitopes outside the regions mutated in the B.1.351 and B.1.1.7 variants were reportedly recognized by nearly half of the unique spike-specific TCRs. After two AZD1222 doses, both the breadth and the depth of spike-specific TCRs were significantly higher than at day 0 and than in MenACWY recipients.

The CDR3 regions of human TCRbeta chains were analyzed by immunosequencing. From the authors' description of their analysis: Repertoire TCRs were checked for matches against a reference library of SARS-CoV-2-specific TCRs that had been generated using the MIRA antigen-specificity platform. Breadth was defined as the fraction of unique TCRs that were SARS-CoV-2-associated. Depth was defined as the fraction of total T cells that were SARS-CoV-2-associated. Using the MIRA data, each spike-specific TCR was mapped to the spike region that the TCR reacts to and placed in a CD4 or CD8 class. Log10-transformed breadth and depth values were compared by one-way ANOVA with Sidak's multiple comparisons tests. Drawn from immuneACCESS, this table holds only the in-frame rearrangements with V and J called that TCRdb kept. Clones are partly lost; checked studies trace under half to an unresolved V gene and leave the rest unexplained. V and J calls and clone size follow that table, whereas D and trimming were derived from the DNA. This sample lists around 150,000 clones; approximately 91% were detected once. The ten largest account for less than 2.5% of the sample.

The CDR3 runs 18 residues from the cysteine to the phenylalanine. Here the CDR3 DNA is all that survives: 54 bases in frame from base 1. Sequences SGHTA (CDR1) and FQGNSA (CDR2) are obtained from the germline V gene. V is shortened by 2 bases, J by 4 bases, and the region joining them spans 21 bases. The sequence came from an adult who received the AZD1222 COVID-19 vaccine. The receptor chain draws on TRBV7-2 and TRBJ2-4; TRBD2 is a weak D gene call, 6 bases matching. The sequences come from peripheral blood, collected 28 days after the second AZD1222 dose. The nucleotides read TGTGCCAGCAGCTTAAATGGGGGGACGGGACTCAAAAAAAACATTCAGTACTTC. The translation is CASSLNGGTGLKKNIQYF.